Ten or more counts support the clone carrying this T cell receptor (beta chain). Its antigen is not identified. Individual cDNA molecules received unique molecular identifiers during library preparation. TCRdb fed the 5' RACE reads into MiXCR, producing one record per CDR3 protein. Of around 40,000 distinct CDR3 sequences listed, around 9.9% are singletons. This entry is derived from a study of early T cells in non-severe SARS-CoV-2 infection. General observations from the study: The study's VDJdb matching favored anti-spike CD8 responses and missed private and CD4 specificities.

This receptor was taken from an adult who was a healthcare worker with PCR-confirmed SARS-CoV-2 infection or an uninfected control (not recorded which). What was sequenced was whole blood.

CDR3 in amino acids: CSVDRGDPSGEQYF. The DNA of the CDR3 is TGCAGCGTTGATAGAGGGGACCCGAGTGGGGAGCAGTACTTC. J is TRBJ2-7 and V is TRBV29-1, with D perhaps given as TRBD1 or TRBD2 (5 bases each). The CDR3 loop spans 14 amino acids. The V end lost 3 bases, the J end lost 7 bases, and 19 bases lay between the germline ends. Germline V gene sequence: CDR1 SQVTM, CDR2 ANQGSEA.